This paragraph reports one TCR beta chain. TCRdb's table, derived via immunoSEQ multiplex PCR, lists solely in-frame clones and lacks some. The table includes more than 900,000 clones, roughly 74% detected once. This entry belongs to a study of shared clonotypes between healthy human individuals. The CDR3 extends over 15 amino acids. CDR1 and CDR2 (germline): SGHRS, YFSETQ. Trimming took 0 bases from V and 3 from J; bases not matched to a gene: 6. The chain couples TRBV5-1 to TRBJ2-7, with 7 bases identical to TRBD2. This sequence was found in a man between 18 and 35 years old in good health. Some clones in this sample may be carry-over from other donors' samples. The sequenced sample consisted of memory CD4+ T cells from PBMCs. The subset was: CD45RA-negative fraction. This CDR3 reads CASSLVASGDYEQYF. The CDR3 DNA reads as TGCGCCAGCAGCTTGGTGGCTAGCGGAGACTACGAGCAGTACTTC.